Below, 26 T cell receptor beta chains from the same sample are listed, as sequenced in a study of blood T cell repertoires in COVID-19. Sequencing used immunoSEQ multiplex PCR; TCRdb keeps in-frame clones, though not all of them. There are about 200,000 clones in the sample; 70% to 85% occur only once, and 15% lies in the top ten. The sequenced sample was PBMCs or T cells enriched from blood (not recorded which). The receptor source for this set is a man between 40 and 49 years old who had recovered from COVID-19.

The chain combines TRBV5-1 with TRBJ2-2, with D tentatively TRBD2 (5 bases). Germline V gives CDR1 SGHRS, CDR2 YFSETQ. CDR3 length: 15 amino acids. V gave up 1 base and J gave up 5 bases, with 12 bases separating them. CDR3 sequence reads: CASSLSGPGTGELFF. The CDR3 coding sequence is TGCGCCAGCAGCTTGTCAGGACCGGGGACCGGGGAGCTGTTTTTT.

V usage is TRBV27 and J usage is TRBJ1-2; no clear D gene. Looked up from germline, CDR1 is MNHEY and CDR2 is SMNVEV (reference sequence). V lost 2 bases to trimming and J lost 7 bases, with 11 bases between them. This CDR3 has 13 residues. In DNA form, the CDR3 reads TGTGCCAGCAGTTTAAGTGAGGCCGGTGGCTACACCTTC. This codes for CASSLSEAGGYTF.

This clone came up once. V and J are TRBV5-1 and TRBJ2-1; TRBD2 agrees at 10 bases. V dropped 4 bases and J dropped 8; count of bases not matched to a gene: 9. Germline CDR1 SGHRS, CDR2 YFSETQ. The CDR3 extends over 15 amino acids. CDR3 region: CASSPQRGGLYEQFF. The CDR3 DNA is TGCGCCAGCAGCCCCCAGCGGGGGGGCCTCTATGAGCAGTTCTTC.

V and J are TRBV19 and TRBJ2-2, with D tentatively TRBD1 (5 bases). Trimming shortened V by 8 bases and J by 1 base, and 11 bases separated the two germline ends. Germline assignment: CDR1 LNHDA and CDR2 SQIVND (reference sequence). The CDR3 runs 14 residues. For the CDR3, the DNA is TGTGCCAGTCGCCCAGGGATGAACACCGGGGAGCTGTTTTTT. Translation gives CASRPGMNTGELFF.

This chain uses TRBV12-5 with TRBJ2-7; TRBD1 matches at 10 bases. Germline V gene sequence: CDR1 LGHNT, CDR2 FRNRAP. J gave up 0 bases and V 7 bases, and 6 bases lay outside the gene matches. This CDR3 has 15 amino acids. This CDR3 is CASAPGQGNSYEQYF. The CDR3 DNA sequence: TGTGCTAGTGCCCCGGGACAGGGGAACTCCTACGAGCAGTACTTC.

The chain uses TRBV9 and TRBJ1-3; D gene unclear. Germline V gives CDR1 SGDLS, CDR2 YYNGEE. The CDR3 runs to 13 residues. Trimming removed 3 bases from V and 4 bases from J, with 8 bases in between. The chain's CDR3 is CASSGAVGNTIYF. CDR3 bases: TGTGCCAGCAGCGGGGCTGTGGGAAACACCATATATTTT.

V is TRBV28 and J is TRBJ2-3, with D perhaps TRBD1 (6 bases). The germline V gene encodes CDR1 MDHEN and CDR2 SYDVKM. This CDR3 spans 13 amino acids. Trimming left V 3 bases short and J 4 bases short, with 8 bases between. CDR3 region: CASSFSGADTQYF. The CDR3 nucleotides read TGTGCCAGCAGTTTCTCAGGGGCAGATACGCAGTATTTT.

This clone is a singleton in its sample. J is TRBJ2-1 and V is TRBV10-3; 7 positions agree with TRBD1. J was trimmed by 7 bases and V by 7 bases; bases with no gene match: 10. The CDR3 is 14 residues long. Germline-derived CDR1 and CDR2 are ENHRY and SYGVKD. The CDR3 DNA is TGTGCCATCACCTCCCCGGACAGGCGGAATGAGCAGTTCTTC. Translated, it gives CAITSPDRRNEQFF.

The chain has TRBV27 and TRBJ2-7; tentatively, D is TRBD1 (5 bases). The CDR3 is 14 residues long. With 6 bases removed from V and 2 bases from J, the gap between germline ends came to 14 bases. Germline V gene sequence: CDR1 MNHEY, CDR2 SMNVEV (reference sequence). As DNA, the CDR3 is TGTGCCAGCAGGGTTGGGGAAGGGGCCTACGAGCAGTACTTC. This encodes CASRVGEGAYEQYF.

This chain joins TRBV6-5 and TRBJ2-5; D is perhaps TRBD2 (5 bases). Between the trimmed V and J ends, which lost 5 bases and 6 bases, there was a span of 13 bases. This CDR3 is built from 13 residues. Germline lookup yields CDR1 MNHEY and CDR2 SVGAGI. The CDR3 here is CASSPSLLKTQYF. The CDR3 DNA is TGTGCCAGCAGTCCTAGCCTTCTGAAGACCCAGTACTTC.

A note on this clone: The sample contains more than one DNA sequence encoding this CDR3. The chain is built from TRBV5-1 and TRBJ1-2; D is possibly TRBD1 (6 bases). The V gene lost 3 bases and the J gene lost 3 bases, with 12 bases spanning the gap. Germline V lookup: CDR1 SGHRS, CDR2 YFSETQ. The CDR3 length is 14 residues. Here the CDR3 reads CASSSTTGDYGYTF. The CDR3 nucleotides read TGCGCCAGCAGCTCAACGACAGGCGACTATGGCTACACCTTC.

DNA of the CDR3: TGTGCCAGCAGCTTGGGGACAGGGTCGGACTATGGCTACACCTTC. Amino acids: CASSLGTGSDYGYTF. The genes are TRBV5-5 and TRBJ1-2; 8 positions match TRBD1. J lost 3 bases, V lost 0 bases, and 4 bases had no gene match. The germline V gene has CDR1 SGHKS and CDR2 YYEKEE (reference sequence). This CDR3 has 15 residues.

The chain has TRBV29-1 and TRBJ2-3, with D maybe TRBD2 (6 bases). Germline V lookup: CDR1 SQVTM, CDR2 ANQGSEA. The ends were cut back, 5 bases at V and 0 bases at J, with 12 bases in the middle. The CDR3 is made up of 14 amino acids. Here the CDR3 DNA reads TGCAGCGTTATAAGCGGAGGGAGCACAGATACGCAGTATTTT. This gives the protein CSVISGGSTDTQYF.

The rearrangement uses TRBV9 and TRBJ2-5; a possible D gene is TRBD2 (6 bases). The V end lost 3 bases, the J end lost 1 base, and 13 bases lay between the germline ends. The germline V gene encodes CDR1 SGDLS and CDR2 YYNGEE. The CDR3 is 15 amino acids. The CDR3 is CASSAGGTPQETQYF. The CDR3 bases are TGTGCCAGCAGCGCCGGAGGGACTCCCCAAGAGACCCAGTACTTC.

The CDR3 DNA reads TGTGCCAGCAGTTCGCAACGAACTAGCGGGGCCCCAACCCAGTACTTC. It specifies CASSSQRTSGAPTQYF. This chain connects TRBV27 to TRBJ2-5; 10 bases match TRBD2. The CDR3 consists of 16 residues. With 4 bases clipped from V and 8 bases from J, the junction kept 13 bases outside the gene matches. Germline V CDR1 and CDR2: MNHEY, SMNVEV (reference sequence).

This chain joins TRBV7-3 and TRBJ2-1; the match to TRBD1 covers 9 bases. Germline V CDR1 and CDR2: SGHTA, FQGTGA. The CDR3 extends over 17 amino acids. J gave up 8 bases and V 2 bases, and 13 bases lay outside the gene matches. For the CDR3, the DNA is TGTGCCAGCAGCTTATCCTCCTCCGGGACAGGGAGGCATGAGCAGTTCTTC. It yields the protein CASSLSSSGTGRHEQFF. Drawing the rest from reference TRBV7-3 and TRBJ2-1, the complete variable domain is GAGVSQTPSNKVTEKGKYVELRCDPISGHTALYWYRQSLGQGPEFLIYFQGTGAADDSGLPNDRFFAVRPEGSVSTLKIQRTERGDSAVYLCASSLSSSGTGRHEQFFGPGTRLTVL.

The chain joins TRBV6-5 to TRBJ2-7; a weak D match, TRBD1 (6 bases). CDR3 size: 14 residues. CDR1 is MNHEY, CDR2 SVGAGI, per germline. Trimming took off 0 bases at V and 6 bases at J, with 12 bases between the two ends. The CDR3 is CASSYSSRRGEQYF. In nucleotides, the CDR3 is TGTGCCAGCAGTTACTCATCCCGCAGGGGCGAGCAGTACTTC.

The gene calls are TRBV7-9 and TRBJ2-7; D gene ambiguous. This CDR3 spans 16 amino acids. V dropped 2 bases and J dropped 3 bases, with 17 bases sitting between them. CDR1 is SEHNR, CDR2 FQNEAQ, per germline (reference sequence). In DNA form, the CDR3 reads TGTGCCAGCAGCTTAAGCGACCAACCGCACGACTACGAGCAGTACTTC. It is translated as CASSLSDQPHDYEQYF.

Comments on this clone: The junction departs from the called germline gene at one end, perhaps through a read error. This chain connects TRBV19 to TRBJ2-2; perhaps TRBD2 as D (5 bases). Per the germline V gene, CDR1 is LNHDA and CDR2 is SQIVND (reference sequence). The CDR3 totals 14 residues. The CDR3 is CASSVELVTGELFF. The CDR3 bases are TGTGCCAGTAGTGTAGAACTAGTAACCGGGGAGCTGTTTTTT.

This clone was counted once. The chain uses TRBV4-3 and TRBJ2-1; D gene ambiguous. V lost 2 bases and J lost 8, with 13 bases in between. The CDR3 is made up of 14 amino acids. Germline V gives CDR1 LGHNA, CDR2 YSLEER. CDR3 sequence: CASSQLAESDEQFF. Here the CDR3 DNA reads TGCGCCAGCAGCCAACTTGCGGAGTCAGATGAGCAGTTCTTC.

Note on this clone: Other DNA sequences of this sample code for an identical CDR3. V gene TRBV5-1 combines with J gene TRBJ1-5; D not certain. The CDR3 runs to 13 residues. V lost 1 base, J lost 6 bases, and 8 bases lay in between. Germline CDR1 reads SGHRS; CDR2 reads YFSETQ. DNA for the CDR3: TGCGCCAGCAGCTTGTCCGGGAGTCAGCCCCAGCATTTT. This translates into CASSLSGSQPQHF.

This rearrangement joins TRBV7-8 to TRBJ1-2; 10 nucleotides line up with TRBD1. The junction had 5 bases not matched to a gene; V was cut back by 5 bases and J by 8 bases. This CDR3 has 13 residues. Germline V gene data show CDR1 as SGHVS and CDR2 as FQNEAQ. The CDR3: CASSPGQGRGYTF. CDR3 in DNA: TGTGCCAGCAGCCCGGGACAGGGGCGCGGCTACACCTTC.

On this clone: An end of the junction differs from the germline gene, which may be a read error. This sequence joins TRBV7-9 and TRBJ1-4; D is unclear. Looked up from germline, CDR1 is SEHNR and CDR2 is FQNEAQ (reference sequence). The CDR3 has 11 amino acids. CDR3 sequence: CASSLRLAPVF. CDR3 nucleotides: TGTGCCAGCAGCTTACGACTGGCCCCCGTTTTT.

This clone was detected ten times or more. The chain couples TRBV4-1 to TRBJ1-1; tentative D call: TRBD1 (5 bases). Per the germline V gene, CDR1 is MGHRA and CDR2 is YSYEKL. V was pared by 0 bases and J by 5 bases, with 13 bases between. The CDR3 loop spans 15 amino acids. CDR3 DNA sequence: TGCGCCAGCAGCCAAGATCCAGGGATGTGGACTGAAGCTTTCTTT. It translates to CASSQDPGMWTEAFF.

This clone has just one count. The chain uses TRBV5-1 and TRBJ1-4; 7 positions agree with TRBD1. Germline lookup yields CDR1 SGHRS and CDR2 YFSETQ. The CDR3 consists of 17 residues. Trimming removed 2 bases from V and 0 bases from J; junction bases left unmatched: 7. The CDR3 DNA is TGCGCCAGCAGCTTATCGACAGGGATTGCAACTAATGAAAAACTGTTTTTT. Its protein product is CASSLSTGIATNEKLFF.

In this sample, this clone turned up a few times. The chain joins TRBV7-2 to TRBJ1-2; D not resolved. The CDR3 totals 13 residues. Trimming took 5 bases from V and 8 from J, leaving 15 bases between them. CDR1 and CDR2 (germline): SGHTA, FQGNSA. CDR3 in amino acids: CASSRFALRGYTF. In DNA form, the CDR3 reads TGTGCCAGCAGCCGATTCGCTCTCAGGGGCTACACCTTC.